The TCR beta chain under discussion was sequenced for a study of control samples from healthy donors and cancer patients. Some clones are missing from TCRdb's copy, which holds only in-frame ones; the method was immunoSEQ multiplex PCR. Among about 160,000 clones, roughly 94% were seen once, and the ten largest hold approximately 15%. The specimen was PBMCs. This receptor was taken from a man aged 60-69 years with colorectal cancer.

The CDR3 sequence is CASSGYDSGNTIYF. CDR3 nucleotide sequence: TGTGCCAGCTCAGGTTACGACTCTGGAAACACCATATATTTT. The chain employs TRBV18 and TRBJ1-3; D unclear. With 5 bases removed from V and 0 bases from J, the gap between germline ends came to 8 bases. CDR3 size: 14 residues. Germline V gene data show CDR1 as KGHSH and CDR2 as LQKENI.